One and the same sample provided the 24 T cell receptor beta chains below, sequenced in a study of T cells in Graves' hyperthyroidism and ophthalmopathy (dated by TCRdb to the late 2010s). Library creation used multiplex PCR. TCRdb lists the instrument as Illumina HiSeq 2000. The TCR beta CDR3 regions were amplified from the RNA transcripts. For the first round of RT-PCR on the TCR CDR3, the HTBI primer set was used together with the Qiagen OneStep RT-PCR kit. The raw public reads went through TCRdb reprocessing: fastp at Q25, MiXCR clone calling, in-frame beta chains kept. All rows with the same CDR3 protein become a single entry with the most common DNA and genes. The sample profile shows about 520,000 distinct CDR3 sequences; around 21% of them were found once. The ten biggest clones cover 26% of the sample. The sequencing sample was made of blood. These receptors were taken from a man younger than 30 with Graves' hyperthyroidism.

The V call is TRBV9, the J call TRBJ2-7, with 7 positions matching TRBD1. There are 17 residues in the CDR3. V lost 4 bases, J lost 5 bases, and 18 bases stayed unmatched. CDR1 SGDLS and CDR2 YYNGEE come from the germline V gene. The CDR3 is CASSYHPAPGGIDEQYF. The CDR3 region has the DNA TGTGCCAGCAGCTATCATCCCGCCCCAGGGGGAATCGACGAGCAGTACTTC. Full variable domain (outside the CDR3, taken from reference TRBV9 and TRBJ2-7): DSGVTQTPKHLITATGQRVTLRCSPRSGDLSVYWYQQSLDQGLQFLIQYYNGEERAKGNILERFSAQQFPDLHSELNLSSLELGDSALYFCASSYHPAPGGIDEQYFGPGTRLTVT.

The chain couples TRBV7-8 to TRBJ1-5; the D is unclear. V lost 5 bases, J lost 11 bases, and 22 bases lay in between. Germline CDR1 is SGHVS and CDR2 is FQNEAQ. This CDR3 spans 15 amino acids. DNA for the CDR3: TGTGCCAGCAGCCCCGGGCGGACGCGGTCCCAGTCCCAGCATTTT. It is translated as CASSPGRTRSQSQHF. Using reference TRBV7-8 and TRBJ1-5 for the parts outside the CDR3, the full variable domain is GAGVSQSPRYKVAKRGQDVALRCDPISGHVSLFWYQQALGQGPEFLTYFQNEAQLDKSGLPSDRFFAERPEGSVSTLKIQRTQQEDSAVYLCASSPGRTRSQSQHFGDGTRLSIL.

This clonotype was counted at least ten times. The chain uses TRBV12-3 or TRBV12-4 and TRBJ2-7; 8 positions match TRBD1. J gave up 4 bases and V 6 bases, and 11 bases lay outside the gene matches. The CDR3 has 15 residues. The CDR3 nucleotides read TGTGCCAGCAGCCTGATCCAGGGGGCGGATTACGAGCAGTACTTC. Protein sequence: CASSLIQGADYEQYF.

This clonotype has a count of ten or more. The chain uses TRBV27 and TRBJ1-5, with unresolved D. The CDR3 totals 15 residues. CDR1 is MNHEY, CDR2 SMNVEV, per germline (reference sequence). The V and J ends lost 0 bases and 2 bases respectively, with 8 bases between them. CDR3 DNA sequence: TGTGCCAGCAGTTTATCGGCGGCCCGCAATCAGCCCCAGCATTTT. Its translation: CASSLSAARNQPQHF.

The gene calls are TRBV4-1 and TRBJ2-7, with D possibly called TRBD1 or TRBD2 (6 bases each). V was shortened by 7 bases and J by 5 bases, with 15 bases between the two germline ends. This CDR3 contains 13 residues. CDR1 is MGHRA, CDR2 YSYEKL, per germline. CDR3 DNA: TGCGCCAGCAACGACGTGGGGGGCGACGAGCAGTACTTC. Amino acid sequence: CASNDVGGDEQYF.

In the case of this clonotype: A much larger clone differs from this one at a single base, so this may be a read error. Since the CDR3 does not end with the conserved phenylalanine or tryptophan, this likely comes from a read error. The V and J genes are TRBV28 and TRBJ1-5; no firm D call. Germline CDR1 MDHEN, CDR2 SYDVKM. This CDR3 comprises 16 residues. Between the trimmed V and J ends, which lost 4 bases and 7 bases, there was a span of 20 bases. The chain's CDR3 is CASSSPPSLVGQPQHL. DNA for the CDR3: TGTGCCAGCAGTTCCCCACCTTCACTGGTAGGGCAGCCCCAGCATCTT.

This clonotype was found many times. The gene calls are TRBV7-9 and TRBJ2-7, with a weak D call TRBD1 (6 bases). Trimming left V 2 bases short and J 5 bases short, with 16 bases between. This CDR3 region has 15 residues. From germline, CDR1 is SEHNR and CDR2 FQNEAQ (reference sequence). The DNA for the CDR3 is TGTGCCAGCAGCTTAAGTCAGGGGATCTTCCACGAGCAGTACTTC. Translated: CASSLSQGIFHEQYF.

This clonotype was observed a handful of times. The gene calls are TRBV6-1 and TRBJ1-2, with D possibly matching TRBD1 (5 bases). This CDR3 has 14 residues. CDR1 and CDR2 (germline): MNHNS, SASEGT. Trimming left V 7 bases short and J 7 bases short, with 19 bases between. DNA for the CDR3: TGTGCCAGCACTCCCGGGACGAAAACGGGTGGCTACACCTTC. Translated, it gives CASTPGTKTGGYTF.

This clonotype was recorded at least ten times. J is TRBJ1-1 and V is TRBV6-2 or TRBV6-3, with D perhaps TRBD1 (5 bases). The CDR3 is 15 residues long. Per the germline V gene, CDR1 is MNHEY and CDR2 is SVGEGT. Trimming removed 3 bases at V and 5 bases at J, with 16 bases between. The CDR3 bases are TGTGCCAGCAGTTATCGCAGCAGGGTGGGGACTGAAGCTTTCTTT. This gives the protein CASSYRSRVGTEAFF.

At least ten counts were recorded for this clonotype. One junction end does not reproduce the germline sequence, and a read error may be involved. The chain carries TRBV2 and TRBJ2-7; TRBD1 matches at 10 bases. The CDR3 totals 18 residues. Germline V gives CDR1 SNHLY, CDR2 FYNNEI. This chain's CDR3 is CASSEGGQGVTSRYEQYF. The CDR3 DNA follows: TGTGCCAGCAGCGAAGGTGGACAGGGGGTTACAAGCCGTTACGAGCAGTACTTC.

This clonotype was counted ten times or more. The rearrangement uses TRBV6-1 and TRBJ1-5; no firm D call. Trimming took off 2 bases at V and 2 bases at J, with 13 bases between the two ends. Per germline, CDR1 MNHNS and CDR2 SASEGT. This CDR3 region has 16 residues. In nucleotides, the CDR3 is TGTGCCAGCAGTGAACAGGCGCCCTTTGGCAATCAGCCCCAGCATTTT. Residues: CASSEQAPFGNQPQHF.

The chain has TRBV12-3 or TRBV12-4 and TRBJ1-2; 7 nucleotides match TRBD1. The CDR3 runs to 16 residues. J gave up 3 bases and V 3 bases, and 10 bases lay outside the gene matches. The CDR3: CASSFLPGQSYYGYTF. The CDR3 DNA sequence: TGTGCCAGCAGTTTTTTACCGGGACAGTCCTACTATGGCTACACCTTC.

This clonotype appeared many times. The chain carries TRBV6-1 and TRBJ2-7; perhaps TRBD2 as D (6 bases). Trimming cost V 6 bases and J 4 bases, with 16 bases left between them. Germline values: CDR1 MNHNS, CDR2 SASEGT. The CDR3 is 14 residues long. CDR3: CASRTLEGRYEQYF. For the CDR3, the DNA is TGTGCCAGCAGGACCCTGGAGGGGCGGTACGAGCAGTACTTC.

Details on this clonotype: The junction shows a germline mismatch at one end, possibly a read error. The chain employs TRBV5-5 and TRBJ1-5; D gene ambiguous. Germline CDR1 SGHKS, CDR2 YYEKEE (reference sequence). The CDR3 loop spans 13 amino acids. Here the CDR3 DNA reads TGTGCCAGCTGCTTGTCTTTCAATCAGCCCCAGCATTTT. Protein: CASCLSFNQPQHF.

This clonotype appeared many times. The chain joins TRBV6-1 to TRBJ2-5; D remains unclear. Germline V gene lookup returns CDR1 MNHNS and CDR2 SASEGT. The CDR3 runs 16 residues. Trimming cost V 6 bases and J 1 base, with 18 bases left between them. Here the CDR3 reads CASRPRHPKSQETQYF. In DNA, the CDR3 is TGTGCCAGCAGACCCCGACACCCCAAATCCCAAGAGACCCAGTACTTC.

On this clonotype: Mismatch with germline at one junction end may stem from a read error. This chain uses TRBV7-2 with TRBJ2-2; perhaps D is TRBD1 or TRBD2 (5 bases each). This CDR3 region has 14 residues. CDR1 and CDR2 (germline): SGHTA, FQGNSA. CDR3 loop: CARSLRGNTGELFF. The CDR3 coding sequence is TGTGCCCGCAGCTTGAGGGGAAACACCGGGGAGCTGTTTTTT.

In its sample, this clonotype was seen many times. The chain is built from TRBV12-3 or TRBV12-4 and TRBJ1-1; D is unresolved. This CDR3 spans 14 amino acids. The germline V and J ends were trimmed by 0 bases and 4 bases, with 9 bases remaining between them. The chain's CDR3 is CASSLAHGFTEAFF. The CDR3, as DNA: TGTGCCAGCAGTTTAGCGCACGGGTTCACTGAAGCTTTCTTT.

The chain combines TRBV10-3 with TRBJ1-5; TRBD1 is a possible D gene (5 bases). CDR3 size: 16 residues. CDR1 ENHRY and CDR2 SYGVKD come from the germline V gene. V was trimmed by 0 bases and J by 3 bases, leaving 12 bases between them. This CDR3 reads CAISESGRGDNQPQHF. DNA of the CDR3: TGTGCCATCAGTGAGTCTGGACGGGGGGACAATCAGCCCCAGCATTTT.

This clonotype has ten or more counts. The J gene is TRBJ1-2, the V gene TRBV28; weak D call: TRBD1 (5 bases). The CDR3 is 15 amino acids. Germline lookup yields CDR1 MDHEN and CDR2 SYDVKM. Trimming took 5 bases from V and 4 from J, leaving 17 bases between them. The CDR3 here is CASSPTRGMLYGYTF. Here the CDR3 DNA reads TGTGCCAGCAGTCCCACCCGGGGGATGCTCTATGGCTACACCTTC.

Ten or more counts support this clonotype. The chain joins TRBV6-5 to TRBJ1-2; D unresolved. This CDR3 is 15 amino acids long. Germline V gene lookup returns CDR1 MNHEY and CDR2 SVGAGI. The germline V and J ends were trimmed by 7 bases and 4 bases, with 19 bases remaining between them. CDR3 sequence: CASTKGVTDPYGYTF. The CDR3 DNA follows: TGTGCCAGCACCAAAGGCGTAACGGACCCCTATGGCTACACCTTC.

At least ten counts were recorded for this clonotype. This rearrangement joins TRBV14 to TRBJ1-2; D not certain. The germline V gene has CDR1 SGHDN and CDR2 FVKESK. Trimming took 1 base from V and 8 from J, leaving 14 bases between them. The CDR3 is 14 residues long. The CDR3 DNA reads as TGTGCCAGCAGCCAAGGCCAAAGAGGCATAGGCTACACCTTC. Translating gives CASSQGQRGIGYTF. The full variable domain, with the rest looked up from reference TRBV14 and TRBJ1-2, is EAGVTQFPSHSVIEKGQTVTLRCDPISGHDNLYWYRRVMGKEIKFLLHFVKESKQDESGMPNNRFLAERTGGTYSTLKVQPAELEDSGVYFCASSQGQRGIGYTFGSGTRLTVV.

This clonotype was observed a handful of times. This chain uses TRBV11-2 with TRBJ1-1; possible D gene TRBD1, 5 bases. The V end lost 5 bases, the J end lost 4 bases, and 17 bases lay between the germline ends. This CDR3 contains 15 residues. Per the germline V gene, CDR1 is SGHAT and CDR2 is FQNNGV. CDR3 bases: TGTGCCAGCAGCCCAGGGTTTTATCAGCTCACTGAAGCTTTCTTT. It codes for CASSPGFYQLTEAFF.

This clonotype was seen at least ten times. The chain employs TRBV9 and TRBJ2-5; 9 bases fit TRBD2. The germline gives CDR1 SGDLS, CDR2 YYNGEE. Trimming cost V 3 bases and J 4 bases; bases outside gene matches: 7. The CDR3 has 15 residues. The CDR3 protein is CASSASGLAGETQYF. The CDR3 DNA is TGTGCCAGCAGCGCCTCGGGACTAGCAGGAGAGACCCAGTACTTC.

This sequence joins TRBV27 and TRBJ1-2, with 12 bases aligning to TRBD1. Germline-derived CDR1 and CDR2 are MNHEY and SMNVEV (reference sequence). The CDR3 is 16 amino acids. J was trimmed by 3 bases and V by 6 bases; bases with no gene match: 8. CDR3 protein: CASSRGQGARYYGYTF. The CDR3 coding sequence is TGTGCCAGCAGCCGGGGACAGGGGGCCCGTTACTATGGCTACACCTTC.